Listed below are T cell receptor beta chains from one sample, sequenced in a study of graft-versus-host responses after intestinal transplantation. These receptors have no identified antigens. Libraries were prepared by immunoSEQ multiplex PCR; TCRdb keeps only in-frame clonotypes and omits some of them. This table holds 70,000 to 80,000 clones, less than 95% found once. The sample was unstimulated CD8+ T cells sorted from spleen or lymph node cells, taken before intestinal transplant. These TCRs come from a human donor who received an intestinal transplant. The CDR3 runs from the conserved cysteine through the conserved F or W. A D gene is named only where the DNA matches it firmly. Clone sizes are given selectively: once, few, many, or a class where the clone is expanded.

cdr3_aa cdr3_nt d_call clone_size j_call v_call
CASSLPGQGYEQYF TGTGCCAGCAGCTTACCGGGACAGGGCTACGAGCAGTACTTC TRBD1 - TRBJ2-7 TRBV7-9
CASSMSSGAYEQYF TGTGCCAGCAGCATGTCGTCGGGGGCCTACGAGCAGTACTTC - - TRBJ2-7 TRBV14
CASSVAGGVTEAFF TGTGCCAGCAGTGTGGCAGGGGGCGTAACTGAAGCTTTCTTT TRBD1 - TRBJ1-1 TRBV2
CASSGGQGAENSPLHF TGTGCCAGCAGCGGGGGACAGGGGGCAGAAAATTCACCCCTCCACTTT TRBD1 few TRBJ1-6 TRBV7-8
CASSYPQGDEQYF TGTGCCAGCAGTTATCCCCAGGGCGACGAGCAGTACTTC - - TRBJ2-7 TRBV6-5
CASSLFQGKNTEAFF TGTGCCAGCAGCTTGTTTCAGGGGAAGAACACTGAAGCTTTCTTT - - TRBJ1-1 TRBV5-6
CASSLGDSSYEQYF TGTGCCAGCAGCTTGGGGGACTCCTCCTACGAGCAGTACTTC - - TRBJ2-7 TRBV11-2
CATSRPGGHPYEQYF TGTGCCACCAGCAGGCCCGGGGGGCACCCCTACGAGCAGTACTTC - - TRBJ2-7 TRBV15
CASSQGSGSYEQYF TGCGCCAGCAGCCAAGGGTCTGGGAGCTACGAGCAGTACTTC - - TRBJ2-7 TRBV4-1
CASSYGTRLYEQFF TGTGCCAGCAGCTACGGGACTAGGCTATATGAGCAGTTCTTC TRBD2 - TRBJ2-1 TRBV7-2
CASSLSLSGYNEQFF TGTGCTAGCAGCTTATCGTTAAGCGGGTACAATGAGCAGTTCTTC - - TRBJ2-1 TRBV7-7